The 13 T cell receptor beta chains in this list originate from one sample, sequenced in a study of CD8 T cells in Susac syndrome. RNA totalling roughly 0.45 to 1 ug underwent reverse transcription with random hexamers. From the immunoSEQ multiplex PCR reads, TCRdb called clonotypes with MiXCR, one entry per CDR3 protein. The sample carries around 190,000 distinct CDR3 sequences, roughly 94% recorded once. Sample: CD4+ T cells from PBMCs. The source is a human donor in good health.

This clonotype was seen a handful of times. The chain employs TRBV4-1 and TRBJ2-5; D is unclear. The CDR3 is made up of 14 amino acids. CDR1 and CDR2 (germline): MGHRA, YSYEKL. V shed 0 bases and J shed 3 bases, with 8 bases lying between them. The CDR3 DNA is TGCGCCAGCAGCCAAGACACGTCCAAAGAGACCCAGTACTTC. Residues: CASSQDTSKETQYF.

The CDR3 DNA sequence: TGTGCCATCAGCACTCGGCAGGGGGGCAACAATGAGCAGTTCTTC. As protein: CAISTRQGGNNEQFF. The V call is TRBV10-3, the J call TRBJ2-1, with D maybe TRBD1 (7 bases). CDR1 and CDR2 (germline): ENHRY, SYGVKD. CDR3 length: 15 residues. The V and J ends lost 6 bases and 5 bases respectively, with 17 bases between them.

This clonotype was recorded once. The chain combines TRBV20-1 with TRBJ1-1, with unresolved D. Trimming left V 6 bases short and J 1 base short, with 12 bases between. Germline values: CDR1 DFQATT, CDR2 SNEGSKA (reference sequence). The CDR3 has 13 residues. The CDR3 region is CSAGRVWNTEAFF. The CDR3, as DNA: TGCAGTGCCGGGCGTGTGTGGAACACTGAAGCTTTCTTT.

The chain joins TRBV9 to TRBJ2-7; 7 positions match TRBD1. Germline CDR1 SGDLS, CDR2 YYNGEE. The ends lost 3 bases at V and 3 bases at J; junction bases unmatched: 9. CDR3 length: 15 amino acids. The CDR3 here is CASSAQTGAGYEQYF. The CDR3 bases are TGTGCCAGCAGCGCCCAAACAGGGGCGGGCTACGAGCAGTACTTC.

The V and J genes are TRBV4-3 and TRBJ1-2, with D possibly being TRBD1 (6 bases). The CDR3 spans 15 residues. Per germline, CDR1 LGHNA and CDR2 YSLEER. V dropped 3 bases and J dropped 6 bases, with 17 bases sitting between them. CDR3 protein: CASSHGTTPGDGYTF. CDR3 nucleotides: TGCGCCAGCAGCCACGGGACGACACCAGGGGATGGCTACACCTTC.

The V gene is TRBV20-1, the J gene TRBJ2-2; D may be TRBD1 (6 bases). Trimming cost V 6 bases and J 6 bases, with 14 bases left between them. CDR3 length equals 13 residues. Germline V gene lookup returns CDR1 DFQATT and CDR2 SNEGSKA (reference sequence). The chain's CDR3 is CSAITGTAGELFF. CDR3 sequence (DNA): TGCAGTGCGATCACAGGGACCGCCGGGGAGCTGTTTTTT.

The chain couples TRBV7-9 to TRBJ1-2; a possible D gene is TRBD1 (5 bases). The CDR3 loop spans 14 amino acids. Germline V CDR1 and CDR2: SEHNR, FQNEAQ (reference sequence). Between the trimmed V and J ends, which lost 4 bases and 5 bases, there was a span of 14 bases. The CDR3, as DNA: TGTGCCAGCAGCTCGGGACTTACCGGTTATGGCTACACCTTC. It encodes CASSSGLTGYGYTF. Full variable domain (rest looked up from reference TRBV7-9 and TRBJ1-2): DTGVSQNPRHKITKRGQNVTFRCDPISEHNRLYWYRQTLGQGPEFLTYFQNEAQLEKSRLLSDRFSAERPKGSFSTLEIQRTEQGDSAMYLCASSSGLTGYGYTFGSGTRLTVV.

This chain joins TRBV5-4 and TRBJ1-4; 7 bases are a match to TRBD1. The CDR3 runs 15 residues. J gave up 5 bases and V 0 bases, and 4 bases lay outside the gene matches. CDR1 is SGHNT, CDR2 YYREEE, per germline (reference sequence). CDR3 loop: CASSLDSRGNEKLFF. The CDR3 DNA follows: TGTGCCAGCAGCTTGGACAGCAGGGGGAATGAAAAACTGTTTTTT. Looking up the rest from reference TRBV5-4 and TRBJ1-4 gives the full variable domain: ETGVTQSPTHLIKTRGQQVTLRCSSQSGHNTVSWYQQALGQGPQFIFQYYREEENGRGNFPPRFSGLQFPNYSSELNVNALELDDSALYLCASSLDSRGNEKLFFGSGTQLSVL.

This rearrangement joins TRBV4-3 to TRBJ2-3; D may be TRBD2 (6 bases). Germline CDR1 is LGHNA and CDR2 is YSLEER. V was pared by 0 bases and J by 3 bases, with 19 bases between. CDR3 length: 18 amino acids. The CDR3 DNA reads TGCGCCAGCAGCCAAGATGGAGGGCCCGACAGAGAGACAGATACGCAGTATTTT. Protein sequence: CASSQDGGPDRETDTQYF.

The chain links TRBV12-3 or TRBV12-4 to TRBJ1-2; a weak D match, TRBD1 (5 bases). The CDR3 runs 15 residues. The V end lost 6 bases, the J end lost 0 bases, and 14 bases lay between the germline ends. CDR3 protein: CASSLTGVTNYGYTF. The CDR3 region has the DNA TGTGCCAGCAGCCTTACGGGGGTTACTAACTATGGCTACACCTTC.

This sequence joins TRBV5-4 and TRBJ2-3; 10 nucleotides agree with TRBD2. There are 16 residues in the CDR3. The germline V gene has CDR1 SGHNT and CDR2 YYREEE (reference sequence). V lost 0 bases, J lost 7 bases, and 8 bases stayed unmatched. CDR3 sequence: CASSLVQREGTNTQYF. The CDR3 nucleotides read TGTGCCAGCAGCTTGGTTCAGCGGGAGGGCACCAATACGCAGTATTTT.

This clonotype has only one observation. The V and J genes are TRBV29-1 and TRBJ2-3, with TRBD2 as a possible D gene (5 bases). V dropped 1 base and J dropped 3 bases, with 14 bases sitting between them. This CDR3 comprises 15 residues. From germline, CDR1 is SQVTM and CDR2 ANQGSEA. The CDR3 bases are TGCAGCGTTGAAGCAGAGGGTCGGACGACAGATACGCAGTATTTT. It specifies CSVEAEGRTTDTQYF.

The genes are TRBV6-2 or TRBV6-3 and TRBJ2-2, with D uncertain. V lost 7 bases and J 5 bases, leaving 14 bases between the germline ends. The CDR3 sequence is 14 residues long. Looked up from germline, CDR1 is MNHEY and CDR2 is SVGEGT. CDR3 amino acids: CASKKVGSTGELFF. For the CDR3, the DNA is TGTGCCAGCAAAAAAGTGGGCTCGACCGGGGAGCTGTTTTTT.